This TCR beta chain was sequenced for a study of blood T cell repertoires in COVID-19. The CDR3 covers 13 residues. V dropped 6 bases and J dropped 6; count of bases not matched to a gene: 8. Germline V gene data show CDR1 as MNHEY and CDR2 as SMNVEV (reference sequence). The sample holds one count of this clone. In the source study's methods: The authors estimated nucleated cell counts from reference gene primer amplification. The data were produced by immunoSEQ multiplex PCR, yet TCRdb's version contains in-frame clones alone and is incomplete. V, J and clone size reflect that table, while D and trimming were determined from the DNA. The data contain 85,000 to 120,000 clones, roughly 89% of them singletons.

The chain couples TRBV27 to TRBJ2-7, with TRBD1 identical over 7 bases. The origin of this receptor is a woman between 45 and 60 years old with COVID-19, enrolled during active disease. Material: peripheral blood. In DNA form, the CDR3 reads TGTGCCAGCAGCTTGACAGGGTCGAGCGAGCAGTACTTC. Protein: CASSLTGSSEQYF.